The clone carrying this T cell receptor beta chain was detected a few times. The target antigen is unknown. Researchers attached unique molecular identifiers to individual cDNA molecules. TCRdb called the 5' RACE reads again in MiXCR, with one record for every CDR3 protein. The data show 45,000 to 60,000 distinct CDR3 sequences, roughly 8.8% seen once. This sample stems from a study of early T cells in non-severe SARS-CoV-2 infection. Study-wide context: Chains from this unsorted whole-blood bulk RNA could not be paired.

The study, taken as a whole, reports: Matches to VDJdb favored anti-spike CD8 responses and missed private and CD4 specificities.

The CDR3 extends over 13 amino acids. The germline V gene encodes CDR1 KGHSH and CDR2 LQKENI. V lost 2 bases to trimming and J lost 8 bases, with 12 bases between them. This clonotype was sampled from an adult who was a healthcare worker with PCR-confirmed SARS-CoV-2 infection or an uninfected control (not recorded which). Sequenced: whole blood. This chain connects TRBV18 to TRBJ1-1; D remains ambiguous. CDR3 in amino acids: CASSPGGVGEAFF. As DNA, the CDR3 is TGTGCCAGCTCACCAGGCGGGGTGGGGGAAGCTTTCTTT.